This paragraph covers one T cell receptor (beta chain) sequence. Methods used by the authors: The authors estimated nucleated cell counts from reference gene primer amplification. Generated by immunoSEQ multiplex PCR, the TCRdb table keeps only in-frame clones and is missing some. The DNA was the basis for D and trimming; V, J and clone size are from that table. The sample lists approximately 40,000 clones, roughly 80% occurring once. This record comes from a study of blood T cell repertoires in COVID-19. Study as a whole: Material from acute and convalescent COVID-19 was sourced from the United States, Italy and Spain. T cells, B-cell-depleted T cells, or PBMCs provided the cDNA or gDNA that served as material.

The V and J ends lost 3 bases and 6 bases respectively, with 17 bases between them. The CDR3 contains 15 residues. Germline values: CDR1 SGHRS, CDR2 YFSETQ. The receptor was derived from a woman between 55 and 75 years old with acute or convalescent COVID-19. The source material was peripheral blood. The chain carries TRBV5-1 and TRBJ2-3, with D possibly matching TRBD2 (6 bases). The CDR3 coding sequence is TGCGCCAGCAGCTGGGGGGACTGGCAGCGGGATACGCAGTATTTT. This codes for CASSWGDWQRDTQYF.